This T cell receptor (beta chain) was identified in a study of blood T cell repertoires in COVID-19. Overall study context: Samples came from the United States, Italy and Spain, spanning acute and convalescent COVID-19. Sample material is recorded as cDNA or gDNA derived from T cells, B-cell-depleted T cells, or PBMCs.

Original processing methods: Reference gene primer amplification in the assay estimated nucleated cell counts. TCRdb's table, derived via immunoSEQ multiplex PCR, lists solely in-frame clones and lacks some. Clonal size and the V and J genes are those of that table, whereas D and trimming came from the DNA. Of tens of thousands of clones in the sample, 91% were seen once. The trim removed 4 bases at V and 4 bases at J, leaving 6 bases unmatched. CDR1 is MNHNY and CDR2 is SVGAGI in the germline V gene (reference sequence). The CDR3 totals 15 residues. The source material was peripheral blood. The receptor was derived from a man aged 55 to 69 with acute or convalescent COVID-19. The V gene is TRBV6-6, the J gene TRBJ2-2; TRBD2 agrees at 7 bases. The CDR3 coding sequence is TGTGCCAGCAGTTTTTCTAGCGGTCCCACCGGGGAGCTGTTTTTT. It yields the protein CASSFSSGPTGELFF.